Below are 22 T cell receptor beta chains sequenced from a single sample in a study of cytomegalovirus exposure and HLA in healthy donors (TCRdb year 2017). Libraries were constructed by the immunoSEQ multiplex PCR assay. For the multiplex PCR, a mixture combining 60 forward primers for TCR Vbeta segments and 13 reverse primers for TCR Jbeta segments was used. The source is immuneACCESS, and TCRdb retained only in-frame sequences with V and J called. Part of the clones is not carried over; for the studies checked, unresolved V genes explain less than half of this, and the remainder is unexplained. Across this sample there are about 120,000 clones, with more than 70% seen only once. The ten top clones hold less than 4.5% of the sample. Sequenced material: PBMCs. These receptors originate from a man aged 25-40 years in good health and CMV-seronegative.

This clone was detected a few times. V gene TRBV27 combines with J gene TRBJ1-1; 8 bases agree with TRBD1. With 9 bases clipped from V and 4 bases from J, the junction kept 4 bases outside the gene matches. This CDR3 spans 12 amino acids. The germline CDR1 and CDR2 sequences are MNHEY and SMNVEV (reference sequence). In nucleotides, the CDR3 is TGTGCCAGTAGGACAGGGCCCACTGAAGCTTTCTTT. Translating it yields CASRTGPTEAFF.

The chain couples TRBV6-1 to TRBJ2-7, with TRBD1 identical over 7 bases. CDR3 length equals 15 residues. Unmatched junction bases numbered 4, after V lost 0 bases and J lost 2 bases. CDR1 and CDR2 from the germline V gene are MNHNS and SASEGT. The CDR3 DNA sequence: TGTGCCAGCAGTGAAGCCGGGACAGAGACCTACGAGCAGTACTTC. Its protein is CASSEAGTETYEQYF.

J is TRBJ2-5 and V is TRBV7-2; D is uncertain. Per the germline V gene, CDR1 is SGHTA and CDR2 is FQGNSA. The CDR3 loop spans 12 amino acids. Trimming left V 4 bases short and J 5 bases short, with 8 bases between. The CDR3 here is CASSSQTETQYF. CDR3 nucleotide sequence: TGTGCCAGCAGCTCCCAGACTGAGACCCAGTACTTC.

This chain links TRBV10-2 with TRBJ2-3, with 7 positions matching TRBD2. The germline CDR1 and CDR2 sequences are WSHSY and SAAADI. The V segment lost 11 bases and the J segment 5 bases; nucleotides outside the gene matches: 13. The CDR3 runs 14 residues. CDR3 protein: CAGGGAVRGDTQYF. The CDR3 bases are TGCGCCGGGGGAGGGGCCGTGCGGGGAGATACGCAGTATTTT.

This clone was observed a handful of times. Germline and junction disagree at one end, which may indicate a read error. The chain is built from TRBV15 and TRBJ1-2, with D possibly matching TRBD1 (6 bases). The CDR3 covers 12 residues. Germline CDR1 is LNHNV and CDR2 is YYDKDF (reference sequence). The CDR3 DNA sequence: TGTGCCACCAGCCCGGGAACAGGGAGTCTTGCCTTC. It yields the protein CATSPGTGSLAF.

V is TRBV2 and J is TRBJ2-7; 12 bases are a match to TRBD2. Trimming removed 7 bases from V and 4 bases from J; junction bases left unmatched: 8. The V gene's germline CDR1 is SNHLY and CDR2 FYNNEI. The CDR3 runs to 15 residues. CDR3 loop: CASTLTSGGWYEQYF. The DNA for the CDR3 is TGTGCCAGCACTCTGACTAGCGGGGGATGGTACGAGCAGTACTTC.

This chain connects TRBV6-1 to TRBJ2-1, with 9 bases that match TRBD2. The CDR3 covers 13 residues. V lost 3 bases, J lost 8 bases, and 2 bases stayed unmatched. Per germline, CDR1 MNHNS and CDR2 SASEGT. CDR3 coding DNA: TGTGCCAGCAGTGAGTGGACTAGCGATGAGCAGTTCTTC. Translation: CASSEWTSDEQFF.

The chain combines TRBV15 with TRBJ2-1; 12 bases are a match to TRBD1. Germline assignment: CDR1 LNHNV and CDR2 YYDKDF (reference sequence). This CDR3 spans 15 amino acids. Trimming cost V 3 bases and J 7 bases; bases outside gene matches: 4. As DNA, the CDR3 is TGTGCCACCAGCAGCCGGGACAGGGGGCGTAATGAGCAGTTCTTC. It specifies CATSSRDRGRNEQFF.

This chain links TRBV5-6 with TRBJ2-6, with 8 bases identical to TRBD1. CDR3 length: 14 residues. J was trimmed by 9 bases and V by 5 bases; bases with no gene match: 7. CDR1 and CDR2 from the germline V gene are SGHDT and YYEEEE. The CDR3 sequence is CASSTGGSLNVLTF. As DNA, the CDR3 is TGTGCCAGCAGTACAGGGGGGTCCCTCAACGTCCTGACTTTC.

This sequence joins TRBV30 and TRBJ1-5, with D uncertain. Trimming stripped 5 bases from V and 2 bases from J, with 13 bases between. CDR1 is GTSNPN and CDR2 is SVGIG in the germline V gene (reference sequence). This CDR3 has 14 amino acids. CDR3 residues: CAWSVGRGNQPQHF. CDR3 DNA: TGTGCCTGGTCGGTCGGGAGAGGCAATCAGCCCCAGCATTTT.

This clone occurred a few times. J is TRBJ1-1 and V is TRBV5-4; 8 positions match TRBD1. The germline V gene encodes CDR1 SGHNT and CDR2 YYREEE (reference sequence). V shed 3 bases and J 5 bases; nucleotides not matched to a gene: 6. This CDR3 region has 14 residues. The CDR3 coding sequence is TGTGCCAGCAGCTCGTCCAGGGGGCAAACTGAAGCTTTCTTT. Protein product: CASSSSRGQTEAFF.

The chain is built from TRBV2 and TRBJ1-6; D remains unclear. The V and J ends lost 2 bases and 9 bases respectively, with 14 bases between them. CDR1 and CDR2 (germline): SNHLY, FYNNEI. The length of the CDR3 is 15 residues. CDR3 sequence reads: CASSEFRNGFSPLHF. The CDR3, as DNA: TGTGCCAGCAGTGAATTCCGAAACGGGTTTTCACCCCTCCACTTT.

V and J are TRBV5-4 and TRBJ1-3; 7 nucleotides line up with TRBD1. This CDR3 is built from 14 residues. CDR1 SGHNT and CDR2 YYREEE come from the germline V gene (reference sequence). V lost 4 bases to trimming and J lost 2 bases; unmatched junction nucleotides: 3. The CDR3 loop reads CASSVQGAGNTIYF. The DNA for the CDR3 is TGTGCCAGCAGCGTTCAGGGGGCTGGAAACACCATATATTTT.

This chain uses TRBV7-6 with TRBJ2-7; D remains ambiguous. The germline CDR1 and CDR2 sequences are SGHVS and FNYEAQ. V was clipped by 1 base and J by 4 bases, with 8 bases between them. The CDR3 spans 13 residues. The CDR3, as DNA: TGTGCCAGCAGCTTAGGCGGTATATACGAGCAGTACTTC. Translation: CASSLGGIYEQYF.

This rearrangement joins TRBV11-2 to TRBJ2-3, with D unresolved. Germline V lookup: CDR1 SGHAT, CDR2 FQNNGV. V lost 4 bases to trimming and J lost 4 bases, with 6 bases between them. This CDR3 contains 12 residues. Here the CDR3 DNA reads TGTGCCAGCAGCTCTTTTCCAGATACGCAGTATTTT. Translating it yields CASSSFPDTQYF.

V is TRBV27 and J is TRBJ2-7; TRBD1 matches 9 bases. The CDR3 extends over 15 amino acids. V shed 5 bases and J 5 bases; nucleotides not matched to a gene: 10. Looked up from germline, CDR1 is MNHEY and CDR2 is SMNVEV (reference sequence). CDR3 region: CASSTPGQGSNEQYF. The CDR3 bases are TGTGCCAGCAGTACTCCGGGACAGGGATCCAACGAGCAGTACTTC.

Worth noting for this clone: A junction end diverges from the germline sequence, so it may reflect a read error. The chain employs TRBV18 and TRBJ1-5; possible D gene TRBD1, 6 bases. The germline V gene has CDR1 KGHSH and CDR2 LQKENI. The CDR3 spans 15 residues. The CDR3 nucleotides read TGTGCCAGCTCACCGTCGGGGACAAGCAGTCAGCCCCAGCATTTT. Its translation is CASSPSGTSSQPQHF. Supplemented by reference TRBV18 and TRBJ1-5, the full variable domain reads NAGVMQNPRHLVRRRGQEARLRCSPMKGHSHVYWYRQLPEEGLKFMVYLQKENIIDESGMPKERFSAEFPKEGPSILRIQQVVRGDSAAYFCASSPSGTSSQPQHFGDGTRLSIL.

The chain is built from TRBV12-2 and TRBJ2-1; the table gives TRBD2 as D, unverified against the DNA. TRBV12-2 is a listed pseudogene. CDR3 length equals 13 residues. The CDR3: CASFQRGGNEQFF. CDR3 nucleotide sequence: TGTGCAAGTTTCCAGCGGGGGGGTAATGAGCAGTTCTTC.

The chain is built from TRBV5-1 and TRBJ2-5, with TRBD2 matching over 10 bases. Germline CDR1 reads SGHRS; CDR2 reads YFSETQ. V was clipped by 2 bases and J by 5 bases; unmatched bases: 6. This CDR3 spans 15 amino acids. The CDR3 reads CASSLAGGRRETQYF. As DNA, the CDR3 is TGCGCCAGCAGCTTAGCGGGGGGGCGACGGGAGACCCAGTACTTC.

This clone was seen only once. The chain recombines TRBV4-3 with TRBJ2-1; TRBD1 is a possible D gene (6 bases). This CDR3 spans 19 amino acids. V lost 0 bases and J 0 bases, leaving 18 bases between the germline ends. CDR1 and CDR2 from the germline V gene are LGHNA and YSLEER. The CDR3 nucleotides are TGCGCCAGCAGCCAAGATAGAGTGCGCCAGGGGAGCTCCTACAATGAGCAGTTCTTC. Encoded protein: CASSQDRVRQGSSYNEQFF.

The chain joins TRBV7-9 to TRBJ2-7; D not resolved. V was pared by 1 base and J by 0 bases, with 7 bases between. Germline V gene lookup returns CDR1 SEHNR and CDR2 FQNEAQ (reference sequence). The CDR3 runs 14 residues. CDR3 nucleotides: TGTGCCAGCAGCTTAGGTAGAGCCTCCTACGAGCAGTACTTC. Translating it yields CASSLGRASYEQYF.

The rearrangement joins TRBV28 to TRBJ2-7; 9 bases agree with TRBD1. This CDR3 comprises 13 residues. Losses at the gene ends were 6 bases for V and 6 bases for J; bases not matched to a gene: 6. CDR1 and CDR2 from the germline V gene are MDHEN and SYDVKM. Here the CDR3 reads CASSKSDRGEQYF. CDR3 bases: TGTGCCAGCAGCAAGTCGGACAGGGGCGAGCAGTACTTC.